This T cell receptor beta chain was sequenced in a study of metastatic and nonmetastatic thyroid tumors. About the study: Comparison of repertoires was carried out across blood and tumor or nodule tissue from malignant and benign thyroid patients.

Trimming removed 5 bases at V and 3 bases at J, with 14 bases between. The V gene's germline CDR1 is SGHTA and CDR2 FQGNSA. The CDR3 sequence is 15 residues long. This clone showed up just a few times. TCRdb used MiXCR to call clones anew from the PCR reads. The table shows 35,000 to 45,000 clones, with 12% occurring only once. All patients reached thyroid surgery having received no treatment beforehand. The clonotype comes from a male donor with papillary thyroid cancer or a benign thyroid nodule (not recorded which). Some clones in this sample may be carry-over from other donors' samples. V gene TRBV7-2 combines with J gene TRBJ2-4; D unresolved. The material sequenced was blood. CDR3 nucleotide sequence: TGTGCCAGCAGCCCGCCCTCGGCCGGCAAAAACATTCAGTACTTC. Translated: CASSPPSAGKNIQYF.